The clone carrying this T cell receptor beta chain was counted only a few times. Antigen specificity is unknown. Expressed TCRB transcripts were sequenced because the isolated RNA had all been reverse transcribed beforehand. Only in-frame clones appear in the TCRdb table, and some are missing; sequencing was by immunoSEQ multiplex PCR. The table shows 250,000 to 300,000 clones, with around 7.8% occurring only once. The data are from a study of beta chain features in type 1 diabetes. Overall study results and limits: Diminished insertions and augmented deletions at VDJ junctions characterized type 1 diabetes patients. Because the template was cDNA, high-expressing cells might be over-represented.

Unmatched junction bases numbered 5, after V lost 6 bases and J lost 6 bases. The CDR3 is 15 residues long. Germline V gives CDR1 SGHTA, CDR2 FQGNSA. This chain links TRBV7-2 with TRBJ2-1; 13 bases map to TRBD2. What was sequenced was central memory CD4+ T cells from blood. The TCR sequence derives from a young woman in good health. CDR3 DNA: TGTGCCAGCAGAACCCGACTAGCGGGAGGCAATGAGCAGTTCTTC. This sequence encodes CASRTRLAGGNEQFF. Based on the CDR3 plus reference TRBV7-2 and TRBJ2-1, the full variable domain is GAGVSQSPSNKVTEKGKDVELRCDPISGHTALYWYRQSLGQGLEFLIYFQGNSAPDKSGLPSDRFSAERTGGSVSTLTIQRTQQEDSAVYLCASRTRLAGGNEQFFGPGTRLTVL.